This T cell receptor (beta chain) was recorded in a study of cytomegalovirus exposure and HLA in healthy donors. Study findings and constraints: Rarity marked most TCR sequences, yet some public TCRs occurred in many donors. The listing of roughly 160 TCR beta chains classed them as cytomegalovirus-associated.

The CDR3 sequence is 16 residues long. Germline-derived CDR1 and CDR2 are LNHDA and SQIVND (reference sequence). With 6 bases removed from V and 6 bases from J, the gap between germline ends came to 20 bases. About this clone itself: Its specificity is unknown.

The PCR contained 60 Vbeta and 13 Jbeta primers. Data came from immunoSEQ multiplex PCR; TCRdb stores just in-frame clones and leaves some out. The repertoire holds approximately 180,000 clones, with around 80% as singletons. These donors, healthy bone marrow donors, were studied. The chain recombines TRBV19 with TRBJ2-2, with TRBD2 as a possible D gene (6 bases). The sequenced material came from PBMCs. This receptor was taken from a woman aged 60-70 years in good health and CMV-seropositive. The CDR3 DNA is TGTGCCAGTAGAGAACTAGCCCAACGAACGGCCGGGGAGCTGTTTTTT. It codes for CASRELAQRTAGELFF.